This passage covers 4 T cell receptor beta chains from one sample sequenced in a study of blood T cell repertoires in COVID-19. TCRdb keeps only in-frame clones here, not all; method: immunoSEQ multiplex PCR. The table includes 150,000 or so clones, about 80% detected once. Sequencing was carried out using peripheral blood. All receptors derive from a woman aged 60 to 75 with acute or convalescent COVID-19.

The chain links TRBV30 to TRBJ1-1; D is unclear. The CDR3 is 14 amino acids. CDR1 is GTSNPN, CDR2 SVGIG, per germline (reference sequence). Trimming shortened V by 3 bases and J by 3 bases, and 14 bases separated the two germline ends. The CDR3 DNA sequence: TGTGCCTGGAGCCCGGACCTAGCCTACACTGAAGCTTTCTTT. Its translation is CAWSPDLAYTEAFF.

The chain recombines TRBV6-5 with TRBJ2-2; 10 bases map to TRBD2. Germline CDR1 reads MNHEY; CDR2 reads SVGAGI. Losses at the gene ends were 5 bases for V and 4 bases for J; bases not matched to a gene: 4. The CDR3 length is 15 residues. The CDR3 region has the DNA TGTGCCAGCAGTCCCCGGACTAGCGGCACCGGGGAGCTGTTTTTT. Translating gives CASSPRTSGTGELFF.

The V call is TRBV7-7, the J call TRBJ2-3; 11 nucleotides match TRBD2. The ends lost 2 bases at V and 5 bases at J; junction bases unmatched: 3. The CDR3 has 15 amino acids. Germline values: CDR1 SSHAT, CDR2 FNYEAQ (reference sequence). In DNA, the CDR3 is TGTGCCAGCAGCTTACTAGCGGGAGGAGGAGATACGCAGTATTTT. Amino acids: CASSLLAGGGDTQYF.

V gene TRBV19 combines with J gene TRBJ2-1; D possibly corresponds to TRBD2 (6 bases). V was trimmed by 4 bases and J by 2 bases, leaving 15 bases between them. Germline assignment: CDR1 LNHDA and CDR2 SQIVND (reference sequence). The CDR3 totals 16 residues. The CDR3 loop reads CASSSDPSATYNEQFF. The CDR3 DNA is TGTGCCAGTAGTAGTGATCCTAGCGCTACCTACAATGAGCAGTTCTTC.